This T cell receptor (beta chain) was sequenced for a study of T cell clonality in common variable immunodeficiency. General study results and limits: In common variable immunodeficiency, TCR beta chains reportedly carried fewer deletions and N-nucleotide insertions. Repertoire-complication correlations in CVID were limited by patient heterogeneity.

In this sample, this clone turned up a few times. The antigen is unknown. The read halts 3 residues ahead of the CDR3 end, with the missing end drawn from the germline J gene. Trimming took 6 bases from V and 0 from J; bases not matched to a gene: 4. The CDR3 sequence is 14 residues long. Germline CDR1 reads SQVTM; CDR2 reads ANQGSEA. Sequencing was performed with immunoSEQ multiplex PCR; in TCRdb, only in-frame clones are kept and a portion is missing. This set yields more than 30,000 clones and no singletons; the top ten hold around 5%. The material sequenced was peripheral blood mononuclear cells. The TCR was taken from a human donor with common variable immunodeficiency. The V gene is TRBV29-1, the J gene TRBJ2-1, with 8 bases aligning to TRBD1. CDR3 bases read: TGCAGCGTCAAGGGACAGGTCTCCTACAATGAG. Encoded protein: CSVKGQVSYNE. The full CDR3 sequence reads CSVKGQVSYNEQFF.